These 23 T cell receptor beta chains were sequenced from one sample in a study of T-cell reconstitution after alpha-beta-depleted transplantation in children. TCRbeta library construction was performed incorporating unique molecular identifiers. TCRdb called the PCR reads again in MiXCR, with one record for every CDR3 protein. The sample has approximately 98,000 distinct CDR3 sequences; almost 6.5% are singletons. Sequenced material: PBMCs, mostly from graft donor cells, taken 360 days after TCRalphabeta/CD19-depleted stem cell transplant. The receptor source for this set is a male patient between 2 and 15 years old who had a stem cell transplant for acute lymphoblastic leukemia, so the T cells may come from the graft donor.

In this sample, this clonotype turned up a few times. The chain carries TRBV27 and TRBJ2-1, with a weak D call TRBD2 (5 bases). Germline V gene sequence: CDR1 MNHEY, CDR2 SMNVEV (reference sequence). The CDR3 has 15 residues. V lost 2 bases and J lost 0, with 8 bases in between. The CDR3 reads CASSLGGPSYNEQFF. In nucleotides, the CDR3 is TGTGCCAGCAGTTTAGGCGGGCCCTCCTACAATGAGCAGTTCTTC.

The table lists this clonotype with a few counts. The chain combines TRBV28 with TRBJ2-3; D remains unclear. This CDR3 is built from 14 residues. Germline loops: CDR1 MDHEN, CDR2 SYDVKM. Between the trimmed V and J ends, which lost 8 bases and 0 bases, there was a span of 12 bases. The CDR3 region is CASRQKLSTDTQYF. The CDR3 nucleotides read TGTGCCAGCCGCCAAAAGCTAAGCACAGATACGCAGTATTTT. The variable domain in full, with the rest retrieved from reference TRBV28 and TRBJ2-3, is DVKVTQSSRYLVKRTGEKVFLECVQDMDHENMFWYRQDPGLGLRLIYFSYDVKMKEKGDIPEGYSVSREKKERFSLILESASTNQTSMYLCASRQKLSTDTQYFGPGTRLTVL.

Many counts were recorded for this clonotype. V and J are TRBV25-1 and TRBJ1-2, with 9 bases identical to TRBD1. The CDR3 spans 15 residues. Losses at the gene ends were 3 bases for V and 6 bases for J; bases not matched to a gene: 8. The germline gives CDR1 MGHDK, CDR2 SYGVNS. CDR3 in amino acids: CASSEFDRGVDGYTF. In nucleotides, the CDR3 is TGTGCCAGCAGTGAGTTCGACAGGGGGGTAGATGGCTACACCTTC.

This clonotype was counted between two and nine times. The V and J genes are TRBV28 and TRBJ2-3; no definite D call. CDR1 and CDR2 (germline): MDHEN, SYDVKM. The ends were cut back, 3 bases at V and 0 bases at J, with 13 bases in the middle. The CDR3 has 16 amino acids. This CDR3 reads CASSFQVRSSTDTQYF. CDR3 in DNA: TGTGCCAGCAGTTTTCAGGTCCGATCTAGCACAGATACGCAGTATTTT.

This clonotype was detected ten times or more. The gene calls are TRBV7-9 and TRBJ2-7; TRBD2 matches 12 bases. Germline V gene sequence: CDR1 SEHNR, CDR2 FQNEAQ (reference sequence). The CDR3 is 15 residues long. V lost 5 bases to trimming and J lost 1 base; unmatched junction nucleotides: 3. CDR3 bases: TGTGCCAGCAGCCCAGGACTAGCGGGGTCCTACGAGCAGTACTTC. Translation gives CASSPGLAGSYEQYF.

This clonotype was seen only a few times. This CDR3 is CASSYLPRTGGNYGYTF. In DNA, the CDR3 is TGTGCCAGCAGTTACCTACCCCGGACAGGGGGAAACTATGGCTACACCTTC. V is TRBV6-5 and J is TRBJ1-2, with 10 bases aligning to TRBD1. The CDR3 is 17 residues long. After removal of 2 bases from V and 2 bases from J, the junction contained 8 bases not matched to a gene. Germline CDR1 MNHEY, CDR2 SVGAGI.

This clonotype came up many times. The genes are TRBV20-1 and TRBJ2-7, with 8 bases matching TRBD1. Trimming took 5 bases from V and 2 from J; bases not matched to a gene: 2. Germline assignment: CDR1 DFQATT and CDR2 SNEGSKA (reference sequence). The CDR3 has 12 residues. Here the CDR3 DNA reads TGCAGTGCTCGACAGGGGCCCTACGAGCAGTACTTC. It yields the protein CSARQGPYEQYF.

In its sample, this clonotype was seen many times. The chain recombines TRBV21-1 with TRBJ2-3. TRBV21-1 is marked as a pseudogene. CDR3 size: 14 residues. The CDR3 nucleotides are TGTGCCAGCAGCAAAGATGGGGTTACAGATACGCAGTATTTT. Translation gives CASSKDGVTDTQYF.

This clonotype has at least ten counts. CDR3: CASSVTGDSDTQYF. CDR3 nucleotides: TGTGCCAGCAGCGTGACAGGGGATTCGGATACGCAGTATTTT. The chain uses TRBV9 and TRBJ2-3, with 8 bases fitting TRBD1. V trimming: 2 bases; J trimming: 6 bases; junction bases outside the gene matches: 5. CDR3 size: 14 residues. The germline gives CDR1 SGDLS, CDR2 YYNGEE.

The chain joins TRBV7-9 to TRBJ2-7; D not certain. Trimming shortened V by 0 bases and J by 5 bases, and 5 bases separated the two germline ends. From germline, CDR1 is SEHNR and CDR2 FQNEAQ (reference sequence). The CDR3 contains 12 residues. The CDR3 sequence is CASSLAQHEQYF. In DNA, the CDR3 is TGTGCCAGCAGCTTAGCACAGCACGAGCAGTACTTC.

This clonotype occurred many times. This rearrangement joins TRBV5-6 to TRBJ2-7; the match to TRBD1 covers 8 bases. The CDR3 runs to 13 residues. Unmatched junction bases numbered 3, after V lost 4 bases and J lost 3 bases. Germline CDR1 and CDR2: SGHDT and YYEEEE. The DNA of the CDR3 is TGTGCCAGCAGCCGGACAGGGATCTACGAGCAGTACTTC. Translated, it gives CASSRTGIYEQYF. The whole variable domain, filled in from reference TRBV5-6 and TRBJ2-7, reads DAGVTQSPTHLIKTRGQQVTLRCSPKSGHDTVSWYQQALGQGPQFIFQYYEEEERQRGNFPDRFSGHQFPNYSSELNVNALLLGDSALYLCASSRTGIYEQYFGPGTRLTVT.

This clonotype appeared a few times. This chain connects TRBV7-9 to TRBJ2-7; no clear D gene. V gave up 2 bases and J gave up 9 bases, with 11 bases separating them. Per the germline V gene, CDR1 is SEHNR and CDR2 is FQNEAQ (reference sequence). This CDR3 contains 12 residues. The CDR3 loop reads CASSLIALAQYF. The CDR3 region has the DNA TGTGCCAGCAGCTTAATCGCACTGGCGCAGTACTTC.

The chain couples TRBV19 to TRBJ1-2; D is uncertain. This CDR3 spans 15 amino acids. V lost 5 bases and J lost 8, with 21 bases in between. The germline V gene encodes CDR1 LNHDA and CDR2 SQIVND (reference sequence). For the CDR3, the DNA is TGTGCCAGTAGTGCCCGCCCTAGACCAGTGAGAGGCTACACCTTC. Protein product: CASSARPRPVRGYTF.

The chain is built from TRBV7-9 and TRBJ2-7; D is undetermined. The CDR3 is 14 amino acids. CDR1 and CDR2 (germline): SEHNR, FQNEAQ (reference sequence). Trimming took 2 bases from V and 5 from J, leaving 13 bases between them. This CDR3 reads CASSLIADTDEQYF. CDR3 coding DNA: TGTGCCAGCAGCTTAATTGCAGATACAGACGAGCAGTACTTC.

This clonotype was seen repeatedly, ten times or more. This chain joins TRBV7-9 and TRBJ2-2; the D is unclear. Germline loops: CDR1 SEHNR, CDR2 FQNEAQ (reference sequence). V dropped 8 bases and J dropped 5 bases, with 6 bases sitting between them. The CDR3 contains 11 residues. The CDR3 DNA reads TGTGCCAGCCCGGTTACCGGGGAGCTGTTTTTT. Protein sequence: CASPVTGELFF.

Ten or more counts support this clonotype. This rearrangement joins TRBV7-3 to TRBJ1-5; TRBD1 matches at 7 bases. CDR3 length: 13 amino acids. V shed 2 bases and J 6 bases; nucleotides not matched to a gene: 1. Germline CDR1 is SGHTA and CDR2 is FQGTGA. The DNA for the CDR3 is TGTGCCAGCAGCTTAGGGACAGCTCAGCCCCAGCATTTT. This codes for CASSLGTAQPQHF.

This rearrangement joins TRBV9 to TRBJ2-1; perhaps TRBD2 as D (7 bases). Germline CDR1 reads SGDLS; CDR2 reads YYNGEE. The V end was cut by 3 bases, the J end by 5 bases, with 9 bases between. CDR3 size: 13 residues. The CDR3 sequence: CASSEGGNNEQFF. In DNA form, the CDR3 reads TGTGCCAGCAGCGAGGGGGGGAACAATGAGCAGTTCTTC.

Ten or more counts support this clonotype. The gene calls are TRBV5-1 and TRBJ1-2; no reliable D call. The CDR3 is 14 residues long. V dropped 3 bases and J dropped 4 bases, with 13 bases sitting between them. The germline gives CDR1 SGHRS, CDR2 YFSETQ. The CDR3 sequence: CASSSGLSRYGYTF. CDR3 nucleotides: TGCGCCAGCAGCTCCGGACTCAGCCGCTATGGCTACACCTTC. Based on the CDR3 plus reference TRBV5-1 and TRBJ1-2, the full variable domain is KAGVTQTPRYLIKTRGQQVTLSCSPISGHRSVSWYQQTPGQGLQFLFEYFSETQRNKGNFPGRFSGRQFSNSRSEMNVSTLELGDSALYLCASSSGLSRYGYTFGSGTRLTVV.

This clonotype was picked up many times. This sequence joins TRBV12-3 or TRBV12-4 and TRBJ2-1; 7 positions agree with TRBD2. The CDR3 runs 14 residues. V gave up 6 bases and J gave up 9 bases; unmatched junction bases: 11. The DNA for the CDR3 is TGTGCCAGCAGCCCATGGGGAGGGTTGGGTGAGCAGTTCTTC. It translates to CASSPWGGLGEQFF.

This clonotype was seen repeatedly, ten times or more. The CDR3 DNA sequence: TGCAGCGTTGAAGATGAAACTGCCGGCTACGAGCAGTACTTC. It translates to CSVEDETAGYEQYF. V and J are TRBV29-1 and TRBJ2-7; the D is unclear. Germline V CDR1 and CDR2: SQVTM, ANQGSEA. Trimming took 0 bases from V and 3 from J, leaving 12 bases between them. This CDR3 has 14 amino acids.

The sample holds many counts of this clonotype. The chain has TRBV10-2 and TRBJ2-1; D ambiguous. Germline CDR1 and CDR2: WSHSY and SAAADI. Trimming removed 4 bases from V and 0 bases from J, with 16 bases in between. The CDR3 is 17 residues long. The CDR3 reads CASSGFRKHSSYNEQFF. CDR3 bases: TGCGCCAGCAGTGGATTCAGAAAACATAGCTCCTACAATGAGCAGTTCTTC.

The J gene is TRBJ2-4, the V gene TRBV6-5; D unresolved. The ends were cut back, 4 bases at V and 9 bases at J, with 10 bases in the middle. The CDR3 has 12 residues. Germline lookup yields CDR1 MNHEY and CDR2 SVGAGI. CDR3 coding DNA: TGTGCCAGCAGTTCCTACCCGGGCATTCAGTACTTC. Translation: CASSSYPGIQYF.

This clonotype was found many times. The genes are TRBV7-9 and TRBJ1-1, with D perhaps matching TRBD1 (6 bases). The CDR3 loop spans 14 amino acids. Germline CDR1 is SEHNR and CDR2 is FQNEAQ (reference sequence). V was trimmed by 7 bases and J by 7 bases, leaving 19 bases between them. The CDR3 sequence is CASTTPGTPREAFF. CDR3 nucleotides: TGTGCCAGCACCACCCCCGGGACACCCCGTGAAGCTTTCTTT.